The subject of this entry is one T cell receptor beta chain. The clone's antigen remains unknown. No much larger clone exists at a distance of one base, and base qualities are not known. Taken from the germline V gene, the CDR1 and CDR2 loops are MGHRA and YSYEKL. The CDR3, from cysteine to phenylalanine, totals 13 residues. The DNA shown is the 39-base CDR3, in frame from base 1. Cut back by 4 bases and 5 bases, the V and J ends lie 9 bases apart. TCRbeta CDR3 regions were amplified from genomic DNA by means of the immunoSEQ Assay, a bias-controlled multiplex PCR. On the study's bioinformatics: The number of nucleated cells in each sample was estimated from the amplification of reference gene primers within the assay. Sequence reads were collapsed and filtered to measure the absolute abundance of every unique TCRbeta CDR3 rearrangement. Productive Simpson clonality was computed per sample as the square root of Simpson's diversity index over productive rearrangements. The source is immuneACCESS, and TCRdb retained only in-frame sequences with V and J called. Part of the clones is not carried over; for the studies checked, unresolved V genes explain less than half of this, and the remainder is unexplained. V, J and clone size derive from that table, while D and trimming were established from the DNA sequence. The sample has 11,000 to 15,000 clones on record, roughly 87% of them singletons. About 5% of the sample belongs to the ten largest clones.

This sample is drawn from a study of blood T cell repertoires in COVID-19 (dated by TCRdb to between 2020 and 2021). Concerning the study at large: Samples covering the acute and convalescent phases of COVID-19 were provided by collaborators in the United States, Italy and Spain. The prospective study material was composed of cDNA or gDNA derived from T cells, B-cell-depleted T cells, or PBMCs. The dataset comprised deeply sampled blood TCRbeta repertoires from subjects exposed to, actively infected with, or recovered from COVID-19. The repertoires were released in a freely available public database intended as a resource for research on the immune response to SARS-CoV-2. Samples were obtained from the ongoing ImmuneRACE study (first 160 participants) and from 1,200 or so subjects provided by 6 global collaborators. The sample metadata nearly always contained a de-identified subject ID, COVID-19 status, age in years and sex. Where available, HLA class I and class II types were taken from metadata supplied by the sample provider and were not determined by assay-based typing. Findings and caveats that apply to the study as a whole: The amount of clinical and demographic metadata varied by source and participant and was provided uncurated.

The collaborating institutions used their own protocols to collect whole blood in K2EDTA tubes. For TCRbeta analysis, collaborators shipped samples in one of three forms: frozen whole blood, isolated PBMCs, or DNA extracted from either of those sample types. The sequenced sample was peripheral blood. Recombination connected TRBV4-1 to TRBJ1-5; no confident D gene assignment can be made. This TCR derives from a human donor in a cohort sampled during active COVID-19. The CDR3 region reads CASSPGEYQPQHF. The nucleotide sequence is TGCGCCAGCAGCCCCGGGGAGTATCAGCCCCAGCATTTT.